What follows are 19 T cell receptor beta chains derived from one specimen sequenced in a study of cytomegalovirus exposure and HLA in healthy donors. 13 Jbeta primers and 60 Vbeta primers were used for the PCR. The method was immunoSEQ multiplex PCR; TCRdb's version includes in-frame clones alone and lacks a portion of them. The sample has about 130,000 clones, approximately 82% seen once; the top ten hold around 2.5%. The sequenced material came from PBMCs. The receptors come from a boy under 10 years old in good health and CMV-seronegative.

Turning to this clone: Its ends do not fully match the called genes, so a read error is possible. The chain has TRBV7-9 and TRBJ1-1; 8 nucleotides agree with TRBD1. Per germline, CDR1 SEHNR and CDR2 FQNEAQ (reference sequence). The CDR3 totals 16 residues. CDR3 in amino acids: CSSSFRQGAGNTEAFF. The CDR3 DNA is TGTTCCAGCAGCTTTAGGCAGGGGGCAGGGAACACTGAAGCTTTCTTT.

The chain combines TRBV30 with TRBJ1-2; TRBD1 matches at 7 bases. Per the germline V gene, CDR1 is GTSNPN and CDR2 is SVGIG (reference sequence). J was trimmed by 4 bases and V by 0 bases; bases with no gene match: 5. This CDR3 comprises 14 residues. Here the CDR3 reads CAWSVHSGGYGYTF. The CDR3 bases are TGTGCCTGGAGTGTACATTCAGGGGGCTATGGCTACACCTTC. The variable domain in full, with the rest retrieved from reference TRBV30 and TRBJ1-2, is SQTIHQWPATLVQPVGSPLSLECTVEGTSNPNLYWYRQAAGRGLQLLFYSVGIGQISSEVPQNLSASRPQDRQFILSSKKLLLSDSGFYLCAWSVHSGGYGYTFGSGTRLTVV.

The CDR3 sequence: CASSLSLSSYNEQFF. The CDR3 nucleotides are TGTGCCAGCAGCTTGAGCCTGAGCTCCTACAATGAGCAGTTCTTC. This chain uses TRBV5-6 with TRBJ2-1; D ambiguous. The CDR3 is 15 residues long. Trimming stripped 1 base from V and 0 bases from J, with 8 bases between. Looked up from germline, CDR1 is SGHDT and CDR2 is YYEEEE.

The chain couples TRBV13 to TRBJ1-1; D is perhaps TRBD1 (5 bases). There are 16 residues in the CDR3. Trimming took 8 bases from V and 3 from J, leaving 22 bases between them. Germline CDR1 PRHDT, CDR2 FYEKMQ (reference sequence). In DNA, the CDR3 is TGTGCCAGCGAATACGGGGGTTTAACTTATGACACTGAAGCTTTCTTT. It yields the protein CASEYGGLTYDTEAFF.

This clone was detected only once. The rearrangement joins TRBV7-9 to TRBJ1-2; TRBD1 might be the D (5 bases). Trimming took off 5 bases at V and 2 bases at J, with 12 bases between the two ends. The germline V gene encodes CDR1 SEHNR and CDR2 FQNEAQ (reference sequence). The CDR3 runs to 14 residues. The DNA of the CDR3 is TGTGCCAGCAGCGCGCAGGGCCTGAACTATGGCTACACCTTC. Its protein is CASSAQGLNYGYTF.

J is TRBJ1-6 and V is TRBV9; 8 nucleotides align to TRBD1. The V gene's germline CDR1 is SGDLS and CDR2 YYNGEE. The length of the CDR3 is 15 residues. The V gene end was trimmed by 3 bases and the J gene end by 9 bases; junction bases not matched to a gene: 8. The CDR3 sequence is CASSAQQGGSSPLHF. CDR3 DNA: TGTGCCAGCAGCGCCCAACAGGGGGGATCTTCACCCCTCCACTTT.

The gene calls are TRBV7-9 and TRBJ1-2; D gene uncertain. CDR1 is SEHNR, CDR2 FQNEAQ, per germline (reference sequence). The CDR3 is 14 amino acids. V was shortened by 5 bases and J by 0 bases, with 10 bases between the two germline ends. DNA of the CDR3: TGTGCCAGCAGCATACAGTTACCTAACTATGGCTACACCTTC. This translates into CASSIQLPNYGYTF.

The genes are TRBV9 and TRBJ1-3, with a possible D match to TRBD1 (6 bases). The germline gives CDR1 SGDLS, CDR2 YYNGEE. V dropped 4 bases and J dropped 7 bases, with 12 bases sitting between them. CDR3 size: 13 residues. CDR3 region: CASSTRTGNTIYF. Here the CDR3 DNA reads TGTGCCAGCAGCACCAGAACAGGGAACACCATATATTTT.

The chain joins TRBV29-1 to TRBJ2-5, with 8 bases lining up with TRBD2. Germline V gene sequence: CDR1 SQVTM, CDR2 ANQGSEA. The V and J ends lost 5 bases and 0 bases, in that order; junction bases with no gene match: 5. The length of the CDR3 is 14 residues. The DNA for the CDR3 is TGCAGCGTTCCCAGCGGGGGAAACCAAGAGACCCAGTACTTC. Amino acid sequence: CSVPSGGNQETQYF.

This rearrangement joins TRBV18 to TRBJ2-6, with a tentative D call TRBD1 (6 bases). The V and J ends lost 5 bases and 0 bases respectively, with 8 bases between them. Germline V lookup: CDR1 KGHSH, CDR2 LQKENI. The CDR3 sequence is 15 residues long. CDR3 DNA: TGTGCCAGCTCAGAAGGGGGCTCTGGGGCCAACGTCCTGACTTTC. Its protein is CASSEGGSGANVLTF.

The chain employs TRBV7-3 and TRBJ2-5, with 8 bases identical to TRBD2. After removal of 5 bases from V and 5 bases from J, the junction contained 13 bases not matched to a gene. Germline V gives CDR1 SGHTA, CDR2 FQGTGA. This CDR3 has 16 residues. CDR3 amino acids: CASSPSAREGLETQYF. The CDR3 DNA follows: TGTGCCAGCAGCCCTTCCGCCCGGGAGGGGTTGGAGACCCAGTACTTC.

This clone was counted once. The chain couples TRBV19 to TRBJ1-4, with 12 bases identical to TRBD1. The CDR3 covers 16 residues. V lost 2 bases to trimming and J lost 8 bases; unmatched junction nucleotides: 6. CDR1 and CDR2 from the germline V gene are LNHDA and SQIVND (reference sequence). In DNA, the CDR3 is TGTGCCAGTAGTATAAGGACGGGACAGGGGGCCGAAAAACTGTTTTTT. This encodes CASSIRTGQGAEKLFF. The full variable domain, in which reference TRBV19 and TRBJ1-4 provide the parts outside the CDR3, is DGGITQSPKYLFRKEGQNVTLSCEQNLNHDAMYWYRQDPGQGLRLIYYSQIVNDFQKGDIAEGYSVSREKKESFPLTVTSAQKNPTAFYLCASSIRTGQGAEKLFFGSGTQLSVL.

The chain carries TRBV7-9 and TRBJ1-2, with 8 bases lining up with TRBD1. The V gene end was trimmed by 4 bases and the J gene end by 6 bases; junction bases not matched to a gene: 7. CDR1 is SEHNR, CDR2 FQNEAQ, per germline (reference sequence). The CDR3 extends over 14 amino acids. The CDR3 loop is CASSSSGTGHGYTF. The CDR3 coding sequence is TGTGCCAGCAGCTCCTCCGGGACAGGCCATGGCTACACCTTC.

This sequence joins TRBV9 and TRBJ1-1; no definite D call. The CDR3 runs to 15 residues. Germline CDR1 and CDR2: SGDLS and YYNGEE. V was trimmed by 10 bases and J by 5 bases, leaving 24 bases between them. The CDR3 coding sequence is TGTGCCCTCGCAGACGGAGACCCCAGTTGGACTGAAGCTTTCTTT. It specifies CALADGDPSWTEAFF.

The gene calls are TRBV6-1 and TRBJ2-7; 7 nucleotides align to TRBD1. The CDR3 extends over 15 amino acids. Germline V gene sequence: CDR1 MNHNS, CDR2 SASEGT. With V trimmed by 9 bases and J by 3 bases, 14 bases remained unmatched. The CDR3 is CASGGRDSVLYEQYV. CDR3 in DNA: TGTGCCAGTGGTGGAAGGGACAGCGTTCTCTACGAGCAGTACGTC.

This chain joins TRBV6-1 and TRBJ2-1; weak D call: TRBD2 (7 bases). The V end lost 6 bases, the J end lost 8 bases, and 11 bases lay between the germline ends. CDR1 and CDR2 from the germline V gene are MNHNS and SASEGT. The length of the CDR3 is 12 residues. The CDR3 region has the DNA TGTGCCAGCAGGAGGGGGGGCGATGAGCAGTTCTTC. Translating gives CASRRGGDEQFF.

This clone has a handful of counts. The genes are TRBV4-2 and TRBJ2-7; D unclear. The CDR3 contains 13 residues. V was cut by 3 bases and J by 4 bases, with 10 bases left in between. Per germline, CDR1 LGHNA and CDR2 YNFKEQ. In DNA form, the CDR3 reads TGTGCCAGCAGCCAGGCCCTCCAATACGAGCAGTACTTC. As protein: CASSQALQYEQYF.

The chain combines TRBV29-1 with TRBJ1-1; D unclear. The CDR3 totals 13 residues. Per the germline V gene, CDR1 is SQVTM and CDR2 is ANQGSEA. Between the trimmed V and J ends, which lost 0 bases and 0 bases, there was a span of 5 bases. The CDR3 protein is CSVEDGMNTEAFF. The CDR3, as DNA: TGCAGCGTTGAAGACGGGATGAACACTGAAGCTTTCTTT.

The DNA of the CDR3 is TGTGCCAGTGGGACAGTTCAACTCTCGAGCTCCTACGAGCAGTACGTC. Residues: CASGTVQLSSSYEQYV. This sequence joins TRBV2 and TRBJ2-7; 7 bases are a match to TRBD1. V shed 9 bases, J shed 0 bases, and the junction held 14 bases outside the gene matches. The germline CDR1 and CDR2 sequences are SNHLY and FYNNEI. CDR3 length: 16 amino acids.